Below are 6 T cell receptor beta chains sequenced from a single sample in a study of graft-versus-host responses after intestinal transplantation. TCRdb keeps only in-frame clones here, not all; method: immunoSEQ multiplex PCR. The sample holds nearly 95,000 clones, about 92% seen once. Their recognized antigens are unknown. The sample here was unstimulated CD8+ T cells sorted from spleen or lymph node cells, taken before intestinal transplant. These receptors were obtained from a human donor who received an intestinal transplant.

DNA for the CDR3: TGTGCCAGCAGTTCCAGCGGGATTTACAATGAGCAGTTCTTC. The encoded protein is CASSSSGIYNEQFF. The rearrangement uses TRBV27 and TRBJ2-1; 7 bases line up with TRBD2. Trimming at V came to 4 bases and at J to 4 bases, leaving 4 bases not matched to a gene. Germline V gene lookup returns CDR1 MNHEY and CDR2 SMNVEV (reference sequence). The CDR3 covers 14 residues.

This clone was observed once. This chain links TRBV2 with TRBJ2-7; no clear D. The CDR3 totals 15 residues. V lost 3 bases to trimming and J lost 0 bases, with 12 bases between them. Per the germline V gene, CDR1 is SNHLY and CDR2 is FYNNEI. CDR3 amino acids: CASSEGSRSSYEQYF. As DNA, the CDR3 is TGTGCCAGCAGTGAGGGCTCCCGCAGCTCCTACGAGCAGTACTTC.

This rearrangement joins TRBV7-9 to TRBJ2-3; a possible D gene is TRBD1 (6 bases). Germline V gives CDR1 SEHNR, CDR2 FQNEAQ (reference sequence). The ends were cut back, 2 bases at V and 2 bases at J, with 11 bases in the middle. This CDR3 spans 15 amino acids. CDR3 region: CASSLTGLHTDTQYF. In DNA, the CDR3 is TGTGCCAGCAGCTTAACAGGGTTACACACAGATACGCAGTATTTT.

The chain carries TRBV10-2 and TRBJ2-7, with D maybe TRBD2 (6 bases). V was trimmed by 3 bases and J by 0 bases, leaving 12 bases between them. Per the germline V gene, CDR1 is WSHSY and CDR2 is SAAADI. The length of the CDR3 is 15 residues. The CDR3 loop reads CASSDMGLSSYEQYF. DNA of the CDR3: TGCGCCAGCAGTGACATGGGACTTAGCTCCTACGAGCAGTACTTC.

This chain joins TRBV9 and TRBJ2-7; TRBD2 matches at 7 bases. This CDR3 contains 14 residues. V lost 0 bases to trimming and J lost 5 bases; unmatched junction nucleotides: 5. Germline CDR1 reads SGDLS; CDR2 reads YYNGEE. The CDR3 DNA follows: TGTGCCAGCAGCGTAGGGGAGGGTTGGCACGAGCAGTACTTC. Translated: CASSVGEGWHEQYF.

This sequence joins TRBV6-5 and TRBJ2-7; 9 bases map to TRBD2. The CDR3 runs to 12 residues. Per germline, CDR1 MNHEY and CDR2 SVGAGI. Trimming at V came to 11 bases and at J to 6 bases, leaving 8 bases not matched to a gene. DNA of the CDR3: TGTGCCGGGGCGGGGGGGCCGTCCGAGCAGTACTTC. It translates to CAGAGGPSEQYF.